A selection of T cell receptor beta chains follows, all from one sample in a study of STAT3 mutations in large granular lymphocyte leukemia. Here immunoSEQ multiplex PCR was the method, and the copy in TCRdb shows in-frame clones only, minus some. The data hold roughly 22,000 clones, with roughly 93% observed a single time. What was sequenced was peripheral blood mononuclear cells. Every receptor here comes from a man between 40 and 49 years old with T-cell large granular lymphocyte leukemia. Some clones in this sample may be carry-over from other donors' samples. CDR3s include the opening cysteine and the closing phenylalanine or tryptophan. A D gene is named only where the DNA matches it firmly. Clone size is stated in some rows and not others, as once, few, many or a class when expanded.

V gene	D gene	J gene	clone size	CDR3 DNA	CDR3 protein
TRBV5-1	NA	TRBJ2-5	once	TGCGCCAGCAGCTCCTGGACAGCCCAAGGAGAGACCCAGTACTTC	CASSSWTAQGETQYF
TRBV7-9	NA	TRBJ1-5	NA	TGTGCCAGCAGCTACCCGGGTCCACATCAGCCCCAGCATTTT	CASSYPGPHQPQHF
TRBV18	TRBD1	TRBJ2-3	NA	TGTGCCAGCTCACCAATGAAAGGACAGGGATACGATACGCAGTATTTT	CASSPMKGQGYDTQYF
TRBV6-5	NA	TRBJ2-6	NA	TGTGCCAGCAGTTACGGGATCTCTGGGGCCAACGTCCTGACTTTC	CASSYGISGANVLTF
TRBV5-4	NA	TRBJ1-2	NA	TGTGCCAGCAGCTCGGTACCGACAGCCCAGAGGGGCTACACCTTC	CASSSVPTAQRGYTF
TRBV6-5	NA	TRBJ2-2	NA	TGTGCCAGCAGGGCCTACGGACTCCTAGGGGAGCTGTTTTTT	CASRAYGLLGELFF
TRBV7-9	NA	TRBJ2-2	NA	TGTGCCAGCATCATAGACAGGCCCAACGGGGAGCTGTTTTTT	CASIIDRPNGELFF
TRBV11-2	NA	TRBJ1-1	once	TGTGCCAGCAGCCCCGGGATGGATGAAGCTTTCTTT	CASSPGMDEAFF
TRBV10-2	NA	TRBJ2-7	once	TGCGCCAGCAGCCACAGTCCCGGCCAAAGCTCCTACGAGCAGTACTTC	CASSHSPGQSSYEQYF
TRBV5-1	NA	TRBJ1-6	NA	TGCGCCAGCAGCTTGACTGGGGAGGGTTCACCCCTCCACTTT	CASSLTGEGSPLHF
TRBV6-1	NA	TRBJ2-7	NA	TGTGCCAGCAGTGAACAGGTGATGGACGAGCAGTACTTC	CASSEQVMDEQYF
TRBV6-6	NA	TRBJ2-7	once	TGTGCCAGCCTAGACGGTACCTACGAGCAGTACTTC	CASLDGTYEQYF
TRBV19	TRBD2	TRBJ2-5	once	TGTGCCAGTAGTATGCGGGGGGCTAGCGGGGGGTTGGAGACCCAGTACTTC	CASSMRGASGGLETQYF
TRBV18	TRBD1	TRBJ2-7	NA	TGTGCCAGCTCACCACCGGCAGGGGGAGCCTACGAGCAGTACTTC	CASSPPAGGAYEQYF
TRBV30	NA	TRBJ1-6	few	TGTGCCTGGTCCAAGGGCGTCAATTCACCCCTCCACTTT	CAWSKGVNSPLHF
TRBV7-9	NA	TRBJ2-2	NA	TGTGCCACCTACAGGAAGACGAACACCGGGGAGCTGTTTTTT	CATYRKTNTGELFF
TRBV7-2	TRBD1	TRBJ2-1	once	TGTGCCAGCAGCCCTCCCGGGACAGGGTTTTTCTCGTACAATGAGCAGTTCTTC	CASSPPGTGFFSYNEQFF
TRBV27	NA	TRBJ2-6	NA	TGTGCCAGCAGTCCCCTGGCTCTGGGGCAGCCCTCTGGGGCCAACGTCCTGACTTTC	CASSPLALGQPSGANVLTF
TRBV9	NA	TRBJ2-1	NA	TGTGCCAGCAGCGTAGCTTCTAGCGAGAGTCACAATGAGCAGTTCTTC	CASSVASSESHNEQFF
TRBV30	NA	TRBJ1-1	NA	TGTGCCTGGAGTGTACCCACTGAAGCTTTCTTT	CAWSVPTEAFF
TRBV30	TRBD1	TRBJ1-6	NA	TGTGCCTGGGGGACAGGGACCGATTCACCCCTCCACTTT	CAWGTGTDSPLHF
TRBV27	NA	TRBJ2-7	NA	TGTGCCAGCAGTCCTGACAGGTACGGGGAGCAGTACTTC	CASSPDRYGEQYF
TRBV27	TRBD1	TRBJ1-2	NA	TGTGCCAGCAGTTTATCGAACCAGGGGGCAGGTGGCTACACCTTC	CASSLSNQGAGGYTF
TRBV5-1	NA	TRBJ1-1	NA	TGCGCCAGCAGCGTGGACGGCCCTCCTGAAGCTTTCTTT	CASSVDGPPEAFF
TRBV12-5	NA	TRBJ1-1	NA	TGTGCTAGTGGTTTGGCCACCCTTGGCCTCCGAACAACTGAAGCTTTCTTT	CASGLATLGLRTTEAFF
TRBV7-2	NA	TRBJ2-2	once	TGTGCCAGCAGCTTAGCGTCCGGAACAGGGTATTCCGGGGAGCTGTTTTTT	CASSLASGTGYSGELFF
TRBV6-5	NA	TRBJ2-7	once	TGTGCCAGCGGCCGGGACGTCCTCTCCTACGAGCAGTACTTC	CASGRDVLSYEQYF
TRBV5-8	NA	TRBJ1-2	NA	TGTGCCAGCAGCGTGGACAACTATGGCTACACCTTC	CASSVDNYGYTF
TRBV30	NA	TRBJ1-2	few	TGTGCCTGGAGTGGGGGGGCCAATAGCTATGGCTACACCTTC	CAWSGGANSYGYTF
TRBV6-6	NA	TRBJ2-5	NA	TGTGCCAGCAGTTACTCGAAAGGGGGGTCCCAAGAGACCCAGTACTTC	CASSYSKGGSQETQYF
TRBV29-1	NA	TRBJ2-7	NA	TGCAGCGTTCGAAAAGTCGCAGGAGGGTTAGCCGAGCAGTACTTC	CSVRKVAGGLAEQYF
TRBV18	NA	TRBJ2-7	NA	TGTGCCAGCTCTCTCGAAGCTTTAGCGGCCGAGCAGTACTTC	CASSLEALAAEQYF
TRBV10-3	NA	TRBJ1-1	NA	TGTGCCACAGGGCGGGGGGAGGTCACTGAAGCTTTCTTT	CATGRGEVTEAFF
TRBV13	NA	TRBJ2-2	NA	TGTGCCAGCGGATTCACCGGGGAGCTGTTTTTT	CASGFTGELFF
TRBV5-4	NA	TRBJ1-2	NA	TGTGCCAGCAGCTTGCGGGGGTCGGATGGCTACACCTTC	CASSLRGSDGYTF
TRBV7-9	NA	TRBJ1-4	NA	TGTGCCAGCAGCTTAGACCCGGACGGTTTAAGGACTAATGAAAAACTGTTTTTT	CASSLDPDGLRTNEKLFF
TRBV7-9	NA	TRBJ2-7	NA	TGTGCCAGCAGTCCTACGGGGAATAGAGGCTACGAGCAGTACTTC	CASSPTGNRGYEQYF
TRBV11-2	TRBD1	TRBJ2-7	NA	TGTGCCAGCAGCTTAGTTCAGGGGGCGTCCACCTACGAGCAGTACTTC	CASSLVQGASTYEQYF
TRBV4-3	TRBD1	TRBJ2-3	NA	TGCGCCAGCAGCCAAGAAAACGACAGGGGGGGCGCAGATACGCAGTATTTT	CASSQENDRGGADTQYF
TRBV27	TRBD1	TRBJ2-7	NA	TGTGCCAGCAGTTTAGTGGCAGGGGGTCACTACGAGCAGTACTTC	CASSLVAGGHYEQYF
TRBV6-6	NA	TRBJ1-1	NA	TGTGCCAGCAGGAAACAGGGCCAGAACACTGAAGCTTTCTTT	CASRKQGQNTEAFF